The clone carrying this T cell receptor (beta chain) was picked up many times. Its antigen is as yet unknown. Germline V gene sequence: CDR1 SEHNR, CDR2 FQNEAQ (reference sequence). CDR3 size: 13 residues. Trimming shortened V by 5 bases and J by 4 bases, and 12 bases separated the two germline ends. The 5'RACE template-switching step produced TCR cDNA and added a universal primer site and UMIs. TCRdb re-called the 5' RACE reads through MiXCR, storing one row per CDR3 protein. Among around 100,000 distinct CDR3 sequences listed, approximately 8.4% were seen once. The sample comes from a study of T cells after yellow fever vaccination. As for the study in general: When fractions had low cell numbers, they were prepared with SMART-Seq v4 Ultra Low Input. General study results and limits: Repertoires sorted by FACS could include abundant clonotypes that are contaminants from the bulk population. At under 98% for CD4 and about 91% for CD8, most primary-vaccination clones showed up again after the booster.

The clonotype was recovered from a man in his thirties or forties who received the YFV17D yellow fever vaccine. The sequencing used CD8+ T cells sorted from PBMCs, collected 45 days after the yellow fever booster vaccination. This chain joins TRBV7-9 and TRBJ2-7; no firm D call. The DNA for the CDR3 is TGTGCCAGCAGCGTTTCCCCTTTTTACGAGCAGTACTTC. Its translation: CASSVSPFYEQYF.